A selection of T cell receptor beta chains follows, all from one sample in a study of naive and memory T cell subsets. TCRdb itself ran the UMI-ligation and nested PCR reads through MiXCR, one entry per CDR3 protein. The table shows around 100,000 distinct CDR3 sequences, with more than 12% occurring only once. Input material: naive CD8+ T cells from blood. The source of these receptors is a human donor in good health. Each CDR3 is given with its conserved first and last residue. Fields, in order: D gene, J gene, clone size, V gene, CDR3 protein, CDR3 DNA. D genes are given only for firm matches. Some rows have no size entry. The others give once, few or many, or a class for an expanded clone.

d_call: NA
j_call: TRBJ2-7
clone_size: many
v_call: TRBV20-1
cdr3_aa: CSARDQGGEQYF
cdr3_nt: TGCAGTGCTAGAGATCAAGGGGGAGAGCAGTACTTC

d_call: TRBD1
j_call: TRBJ1-2
clone_size: many
v_call: TRBV12-3/TRBV12-4
cdr3_aa: CASSPNKRQGFGYTF
cdr3_nt: TGTGCCAGCAGCCCGAACAAGAGACAGGGATTCGGCTACACCTTC

d_call: NA
j_call: TRBJ2-5
clone_size: many
v_call: TRBV20-1
cdr3_aa: CSAKNPGVQETQYF
cdr3_nt: TGCAGTGCTAAGAACCCAGGGGTGCAAGAGACCCAGTACTTC

d_call: TRBD1
j_call: TRBJ2-7
clone_size: few
v_call: TRBV10-3
cdr3_aa: CATTGGYEQYF
cdr3_nt: TGTGCCACGACAGGGGGGTACGAGCAGTACTTC

d_call: NA
j_call: TRBJ2-7
clone_size: NA
v_call: TRBV4-3
cdr3_aa: CASSQDRTSSYEQYF
cdr3_nt: TGCGCCAGCAGCCAAGATCGTACCAGTTCCTACGAGCAGTACTTC

d_call: NA
j_call: TRBJ2-3
clone_size: many
v_call: TRBV7-9
cdr3_aa: CASSPRDGGRETDTQYF
cdr3_nt: TGTGCCAGCAGCCCCAGGGATGGGGGGCGCGAGACAGATACGCAGTATTTT

d_call: NA
j_call: TRBJ1-5
clone_size: few
v_call: TRBV7-9
cdr3_aa: CASSGEEGDNQPQHF
cdr3_nt: TGTGCCAGCAGCGGCGAGGAGGGCGACAATCAGCCCCAGCATTTT

d_call: TRBD1
j_call: TRBJ2-2
clone_size: NA
v_call: TRBV28
cdr3_aa: CASSPRTGSRDSTGELFF
cdr3_nt: TGTGCCAGCAGTCCCAGGACAGGGTCGAGGGATAGCACCGGGGAGCTGTTTTTT

d_call: NA
j_call: TRBJ2-5
clone_size: NA
v_call: TRBV4-1
cdr3_aa: CASSQGPGEETQYF
cdr3_nt: TGCGCCAGCAGCCAAGGGCCGGGAGAAGAGACCCAGTACTTC

d_call: NA
j_call: TRBJ2-2
clone_size: many
v_call: TRBV9
cdr3_aa: CASSPGGTTGAGELFF
cdr3_nt: TGTGCCAGCAGCCCTGGCGGAACGACCGGTGCCGGGGAGCTGTTTTTT

d_call: NA
j_call: TRBJ1-1
clone_size: NA
v_call: TRBV14
cdr3_aa: CASSPPGWTAVSMNTEAFF
cdr3_nt: TGTGCCAGCAGCCCACCGGGATGGACAGCGGTCTCCATGAACACTGAAGCTTTCTTT

d_call: TRBD1
j_call: TRBJ2-5
clone_size: NA
v_call: TRBV15
cdr3_aa: CATSDRAKETQYF
cdr3_nt: TGTGCCACCAGCGACAGGGCGAAGGAGACCCAGTACTTC

d_call: NA
j_call: TRBJ2-4
clone_size: many
v_call: TRBV30
cdr3_aa: CAIQELSGNIQYF
cdr3_nt: TGTGCCATTCAAGAGCTCTCGGGGAACATTCAGTACTTC

d_call: TRBD2
j_call: TRBJ2-7
clone_size: NA
v_call: TRBV20-1
cdr3_aa: CSARAGTSGTYEQYF
cdr3_nt: TGCAGTGCTAGAGCGGGGACTAGCGGAACCTACGAGCAGTACTTC

d_call: TRBD1
j_call: TRBJ2-4
clone_size: few
v_call: TRBV29-1
cdr3_aa: CSVSQGANIQYF
cdr3_nt: TGCAGCGTTTCACAGGGGGCGAACATTCAGTACTTC

d_call: TRBD2
j_call: TRBJ2-3
clone_size: many
v_call: TRBV28
cdr3_aa: CASSLATSAFADTQYF
cdr3_nt: TGTGCCAGCAGTTTGGCGACTAGCGCGTTCGCAGATACGCAGTATTTT

d_call: TRBD1
j_call: TRBJ1-2
clone_size: many
v_call: TRBV29-1
cdr3_aa: CSVLGDSNYGYTF
cdr3_nt: TGCAGCGTCCTCGGGGACAGCAACTATGGCTACACCTTC

d_call: NA
j_call: TRBJ2-7
clone_size: NA
v_call: TRBV12-3/TRBV12-4
cdr3_aa: CASSSLTFEQYF
cdr3_nt: TGTGCCAGCAGTTCCCTGACCTTCGAGCAGTACTTC

d_call: NA
j_call: TRBJ2-5
clone_size: NA
v_call: TRBV6-2/TRBV6-3
cdr3_aa: CASHPVGRQETQYF
cdr3_nt: TGTGCCAGCCACCCCGTGGGAAGGCAAGAGACCCAGTACTTC

d_call: TRBD1
j_call: TRBJ1-1
clone_size: NA
v_call: TRBV28
cdr3_aa: CASSYRQGMSTEAFF
cdr3_nt: TGTGCCAGCAGTTATCGACAGGGGATGAGCACTGAAGCTTTCTTT

d_call: NA
j_call: TRBJ1-5
clone_size: few
v_call: TRBV19
cdr3_aa: CASRGPVLAQHF
cdr3_nt: TGTGCCAGTAGGGGGCCGGTTTTAGCCCAGCATTTT

d_call: TRBD1
j_call: TRBJ1-2
clone_size: NA
v_call: TRBV28
cdr3_aa: CASSLTQGGRFGYTF
cdr3_nt: TGTGCCAGCAGTTTGACCCAGGGGGGTAGGTTTGGCTACACCTTC

d_call: NA
j_call: TRBJ2-3
clone_size: once
v_call: TRBV24-1
cdr3_aa: CATSDLSLSDTQYF
cdr3_nt: TGTGCCACCAGTGATTTGTCACTTTCCGATACGCAGTATTTT

d_call: TRBD1
j_call: TRBJ1-2
clone_size: NA
v_call: TRBV12-3/TRBV12-4
cdr3_aa: CASSSSPGTGYGYTF
cdr3_nt: TGTGCCAGCAGTTCCAGTCCGGGGACAGGGTATGGCTACACCTTC

d_call: NA
j_call: TRBJ2-3
clone_size: NA
v_call: TRBV14
cdr3_aa: CASSHQTITDTQYF
cdr3_nt: TGTGCCAGCAGCCACCAGACAATCACAGATACGCAGTATTTT

d_call: NA
j_call: TRBJ2-7
clone_size: few
v_call: TRBV4-2
cdr3_aa: CASSQEVTDVNEQYF
cdr3_nt: TGTGCCAGCAGCCAAGAAGTCACCGACGTCAACGAGCAGTACTTC

d_call: NA
j_call: TRBJ2-7
clone_size: many
v_call: TRBV28
cdr3_aa: CASSQATSVSWAYF
cdr3_nt: TGTGCCAGCAGTCAGGCTACCTCGGTGTCCTGGGCGTACTTC

d_call: NA
j_call: TRBJ1-4
clone_size: NA
v_call: TRBV5-1
cdr3_aa: CASSFRGEFDRSATNEKLFF
cdr3_nt: TGCGCCAGCAGCTTTCGGGGCGAATTTGACAGATCTGCAACTAATGAAAAACTGTTTTTT

d_call: TRBD2
j_call: TRBJ2-7
clone_size: NA
v_call: TRBV27
cdr3_aa: CASRYTSGRAYEQYF
cdr3_nt: TGTGCCAGCAGATACACTAGCGGGAGAGCCTACGAGCAGTACTTC

d_call: NA
j_call: TRBJ1-2
clone_size: few
v_call: TRBV6-5
cdr3_aa: CASRPTGTPYGYTF
cdr3_nt: TGTGCCAGCAGGCCAACCGGGACCCCCTATGGCTACACCTTC

d_call: TRBD1
j_call: TRBJ1-4
clone_size: NA
v_call: TRBV6-6
cdr3_aa: CASSSPTGVGEKLFF
cdr3_nt: TGTGCCAGCAGTTCCCCGACAGGGGTGGGTGAAAAACTGTTTTTT

d_call: TRBD1
j_call: TRBJ1-2
clone_size: NA
v_call: TRBV5-6
cdr3_aa: CASSLVPDRGGGYTF
cdr3_nt: TGTGCCAGCAGCTTGGTTCCCGACAGGGGAGGTGGCTACACCTTC

d_call: NA
j_call: TRBJ2-1
clone_size: NA
v_call: TRBV5-8
cdr3_aa: CASSTDGTSYNEQFF
cdr3_nt: TGTGCCAGCAGCACCGACGGGACCTCCTACAATGAGCAGTTCTTC

d_call: NA
j_call: TRBJ1-4
clone_size: NA
v_call: TRBV5-5
cdr3_aa: CASSLGQGGPNEKLFF
cdr3_nt: TGTGCCAGCAGCTTAGGCCAAGGGGGGCCTAATGAAAAACTGTTTTTT

d_call: TRBD2
j_call: TRBJ2-2
clone_size: NA
v_call: TRBV6-2/TRBV6-3
cdr3_aa: CASSTSGRAGELFF
cdr3_nt: TGTGCCAGCAGCACTAGCGGGAGAGCCGGGGAGCTGTTTTTT

d_call: NA
j_call: TRBJ2-3
clone_size: few
v_call: TRBV12-3/TRBV12-4
cdr3_aa: CASSFRLPGRYSTDTQYF
cdr3_nt: TGTGCCAGCAGTTTCCGCCTGCCCGGACGATATTCCACAGATACGCAGTATTTT

d_call: TRBD2
j_call: TRBJ2-1
clone_size: few
v_call: TRBV7-2
cdr3_aa: CASSLEIGGANEQFF
cdr3_nt: TGTGCCAGCAGCTTAGAAATCGGGGGGGCCAATGAGCAGTTCTTC

d_call: NA
j_call: TRBJ2-7
clone_size: many
v_call: TRBV30
cdr3_aa: CAWRSAGAEQYF
cdr3_nt: TGTGCCTGGAGATCGGCAGGGGCAGAGCAGTACTTC

d_call: TRBD1
j_call: TRBJ1-1
clone_size: NA
v_call: TRBV7-9
cdr3_aa: CASSWDSNTEAFF
cdr3_nt: TGTGCCAGCAGCTGGGACAGCAACACTGAAGCTTTCTTT

d_call: NA
j_call: TRBJ1-2
clone_size: NA
v_call: TRBV27
cdr3_aa: CASSLHRDYGYTF
cdr3_nt: TGTGCCAGCAGTTTACACAGAGACTATGGCTACACCTTC

d_call: NA
j_call: TRBJ1-2
clone_size: NA
v_call: TRBV12-3/TRBV12-4
cdr3_aa: CASSFNQLYGYTF
cdr3_nt: TGTGCCAGCAGTTTCAATCAACTCTATGGCTACACCTTC